This T cell receptor beta chain comes out of a study of T cells after posttransplantation cyclophosphamide. This clone was seen just once. Sampled 1 year posttransplant, controls received myeloablative marrow transplants, methotrexate and a calcineurin inhibitor. Trimming at V came to 7 bases and at J to 0 bases, leaving 9 bases not matched to a gene. The CDR3 consists of 17 residues. Germline-derived CDR1 and CDR2 are SEHNR and FQNEAQ (reference sequence). Sequenced by immunoSEQ multiplex PCR; TCRdb stores in-frame clones only, minus some. Of 9,000 to 10,000 clones listed, around 87% are singletons. The specimen was PBMCs, collected after an allogeneic stem cell transplant with a calcineurin inhibitor and methotrexate. This clonotype was obtained from a male patient aged 25-45 years who received an allogeneic stem cell transplant from an unrelated donor, was CMV-positive, and had no GVHD. Part of the T cell pool may stem from the graft donor. The J gene is TRBJ2-6, the V gene TRBV7-9, with 7 bases identical to TRBD1. DNA for the CDR3: TGTGCCAGCATACAGGGGTTGGGGAACTCTGGGGCCAACGTCCTGACTTTC. Translated, it gives CASIQGLGNSGANVLTF. Full variable domain (outside the CDR3, taken from reference TRBV7-9 and TRBJ2-6): DTGVSQNPRHKITKRGQNVTFRCDPISEHNRLYWYRQTLGQGPEFLTYFQNEAQLEKSRLLSDRFSAERPKGSFSTLEIQRTEQGDSAMYLCASIQGLGNSGANVLTFGAGSRLTVL.